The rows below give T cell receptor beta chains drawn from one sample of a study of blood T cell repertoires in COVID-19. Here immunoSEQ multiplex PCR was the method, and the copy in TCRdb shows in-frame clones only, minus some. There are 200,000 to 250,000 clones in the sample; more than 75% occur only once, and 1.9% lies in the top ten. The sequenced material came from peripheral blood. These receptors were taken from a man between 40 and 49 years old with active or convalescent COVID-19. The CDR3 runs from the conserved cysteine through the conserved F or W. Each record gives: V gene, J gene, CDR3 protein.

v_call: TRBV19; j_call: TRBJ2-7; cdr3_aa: CASSVRGAGPYEQYF
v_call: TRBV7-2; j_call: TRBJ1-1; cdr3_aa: CASSVPSTGGRTEAFF
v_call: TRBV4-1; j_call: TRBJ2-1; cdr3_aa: CASSPTQSGYGEQFF
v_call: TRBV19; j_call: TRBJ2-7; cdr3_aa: CASRVGTGNYEQYF
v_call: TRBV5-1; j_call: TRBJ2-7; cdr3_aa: CASSLGGTGGDEQYF
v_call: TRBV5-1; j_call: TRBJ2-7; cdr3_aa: CASSLAVSDEQYF
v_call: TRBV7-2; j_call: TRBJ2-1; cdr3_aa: CASSPEKYNEQFF
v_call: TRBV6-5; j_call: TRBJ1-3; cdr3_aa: CASRRQGSGNTIYF
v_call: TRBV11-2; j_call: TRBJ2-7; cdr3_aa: CASSATSDYEQYF
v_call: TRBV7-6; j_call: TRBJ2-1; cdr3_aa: CASSRGTESYNEQFF
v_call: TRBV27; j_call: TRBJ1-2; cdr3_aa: CASSLSGHGYTF
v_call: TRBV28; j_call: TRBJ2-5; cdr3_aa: CASSFAGFQETQYF
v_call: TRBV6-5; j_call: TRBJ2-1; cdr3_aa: CASSWGRAYNEQFF
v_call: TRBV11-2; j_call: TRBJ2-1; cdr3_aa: CASSLFLTSGGPGEQFF
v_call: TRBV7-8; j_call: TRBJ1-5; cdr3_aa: CASSLAGFNQPQHF
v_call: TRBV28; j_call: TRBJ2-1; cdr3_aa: CASRVPGSSYNEQFF
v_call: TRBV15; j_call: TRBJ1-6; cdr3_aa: CATSRGAVWDSPLHF
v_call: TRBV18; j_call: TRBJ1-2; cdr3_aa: CASSPTGAAAPNYGYTF
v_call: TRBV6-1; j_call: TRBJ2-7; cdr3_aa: CASSERTASEQYF
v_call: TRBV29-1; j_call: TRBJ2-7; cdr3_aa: CSVVGRTVSYEQYF
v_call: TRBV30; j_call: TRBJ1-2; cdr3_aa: CALYDRERRYTF
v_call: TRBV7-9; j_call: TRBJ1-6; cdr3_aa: CASSLAYESPLHF
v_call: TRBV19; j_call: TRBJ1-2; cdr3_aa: CASTGTGVDYGYTF
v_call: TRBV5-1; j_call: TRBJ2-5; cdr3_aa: CASSPSTGVGETQYF
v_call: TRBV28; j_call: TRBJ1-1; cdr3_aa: CASSFGGTGRYTEAFF
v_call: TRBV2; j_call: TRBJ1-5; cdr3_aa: CASRFSRTPGQPQHF
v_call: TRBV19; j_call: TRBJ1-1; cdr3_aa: CASSIRVLGTEAFF
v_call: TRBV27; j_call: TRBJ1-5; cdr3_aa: CASSSGQGYFEGNQPQHF
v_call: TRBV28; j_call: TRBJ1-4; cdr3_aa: CASSLQMTGIVTNEKLFF
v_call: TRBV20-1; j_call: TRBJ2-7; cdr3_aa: CSARGTSGSYEQYF
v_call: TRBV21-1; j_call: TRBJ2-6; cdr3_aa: CASTEQGVYPGANVLTF
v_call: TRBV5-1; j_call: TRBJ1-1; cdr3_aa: CASSPQGSVTEAFF
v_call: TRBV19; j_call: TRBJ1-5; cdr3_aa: CATLPTPEGDSNQPQHF
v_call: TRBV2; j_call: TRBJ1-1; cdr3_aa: CASTLGEQGARGTEAFF
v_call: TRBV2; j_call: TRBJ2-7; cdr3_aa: CASSAPSGGPPWMQYF
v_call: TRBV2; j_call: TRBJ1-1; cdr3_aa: CASSPGPGLTTEAFF
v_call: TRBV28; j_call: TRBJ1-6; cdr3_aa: CASSFQDRLGSYNSPLHF
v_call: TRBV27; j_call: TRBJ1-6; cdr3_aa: CASSLSIGGNSPLHF
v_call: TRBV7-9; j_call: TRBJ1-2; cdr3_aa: CASSLAGAGEGYTF
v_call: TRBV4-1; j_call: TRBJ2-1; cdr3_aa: CASSQGVIREGSYNEQFF